This entry is about one TCR beta chain. In germline, CDR1 is SQVTM, CDR2 ANQGSEA. This CDR3 region has 11 residues. V lost 3 bases to trimming and J lost 5 bases, with 6 bases between them. The data stem from a study of blood T cells in healthy people across ages. A second roughly 6 to 12 cycle PCR used barcoded and J-beta primers. A single record per CDR3 protein comes from TCRdb applying MiXCR to the 5' RACE reads. The data contain roughly 700,000 distinct CDR3 sequences, over 45% of them singletons. This chain links TRBV29-1 with TRBJ2-3; possible D gene TRBD1, 5 bases. The TCR originated in an older woman in good health. The source material was blood. This CDR3 reads CSVDRVDTQYF. DNA for the CDR3: TGCAGCGTTGACAGGGTAGATACGCAGTATTTT.